This is a list of T cell receptor beta chains from one sample in a study of blood T cell repertoires in COVID-19. Only in-frame clones appear in the TCRdb table, and some are missing; sequencing was by immunoSEQ multiplex PCR. The data show about 300,000 clones, with about 81% seen just once and roughly 1.5% held by the top ten. The sequenced sample was peripheral blood. The receptors shown here come from a human donor with COVID-19, enrolled during active disease. The donor label of this sample is uncertain. The CDR3 runs from the conserved cysteine through the conserved F or W. The order of the fields is J gene, V gene, D gene, CDR3 protein. The D gene is left open where the match is weak.

>TRBJ1-1|TRBV6-1|.
CASSESAWRTEAFF
>TRBJ1-1|TRBV7-9|.
CASSPRWGGLGEAFF
>TRBJ2-4|TRBV6-5|TRBD1
CASSPGTGGFIQYF
>TRBJ2-6|TRBV3-1/TRBV3-2|.
CASSPRRGASGANVLTF
>TRBJ1-2|TRBV2|TRBD1
CASSESGGAGGYTF
>TRBJ2-7|TRBV9|TRBD1
CASSSGTGKYEQYF
>TRBJ2-3|TRBV5-1|TRBD1
CASSLGIRDRRSTQYF
>TRBJ1-5|TRBV30|.
CAWALQGSSNQPQHF
>TRBJ1-1|TRBV28|TRBD1
CASTPTTGAGTEAFF
>TRBJ2-2|TRBV19|.
CASFRQESVETGELFF
>TRBJ2-7|TRBV9|TRBD1
CASSVGTGVEQYF
>TRBJ1-2|TRBV6-4|TRBD1
CASSTRTGSLDGYTF
>TRBJ2-2|TRBV6-1|.
CASSGAGTLNTGELFF
>TRBJ2-5|TRBV3-1/TRBV3-2|.
CASSNRETQYF
>TRBJ1-5|TRBV28|.
CASSLYGGGQPQHF
>TRBJ2-1|TRBV9|.
CASSGYRATYNEQFF
>TRBJ1-6|TRBV12-5|.
CASGDTRTVDSPLHF
>TRBJ2-1|TRBV3-1/TRBV3-2|.
CASSQSDRIGMEQFF
>TRBJ1-1|TRBV7-8|.
CASSLASQTNTEAFF
>TRBJ2-1|TRBV19|.
CASVRDSVGGEQFF
>TRBJ1-1|TRBV19|TRBD1
CASRNTGGTEAFF
>TRBJ2-1|TRBV12-5|.
CASGLDRYNEQFF
>TRBJ2-4|TRBV11-2|.
CASSPREGRAENIQYF
>TRBJ2-1|TRBV7-2|.
CASSLESEQFF
>TRBJ2-1|TRBV2|.
CASSGNSGGNEQFF
>TRBJ1-5|TRBV28|TRBD1
CAIRTGNQPQHF
>TRBJ2-3|TRBV5-1|TRBD2
CASSPWTSSTDTQYF
>TRBJ1-2|TRBV11-2|TRBD1
CASSTHRGGDYGYTF
>TRBJ2-3|TRBV5-1|TRBD1
CASSGGQTGGEGSVQYF
>TRBJ2-7|TRBV2|TRBD2
CASKAGAHEQYF
>TRBJ2-7|TRBV7-9|TRBD2
CASSPGASGIFYEQYF
>TRBJ1-4|TRBV25-1|.
CASSFGTRGTNEKLFF
>TRBJ2-1|TRBV30|TRBD2
CAWSVRASGYNEQFF
>TRBJ1-5|TRBV7-9|.
CASSFRGEQPQHF
>TRBJ1-5|TRBV19|TRBD1
CASSIDRDSGQPQHF
>TRBJ1-1|TRBV7-8|.
CASSLNMGRENTEAFF
>TRBJ1-1|TRBV18|.
CASSRSIDEVEAFF
>TRBJ1-1|TRBV3-1/TRBV3-2|TRBD1
CASSQVDRETEAFF
>TRBJ1-1|TRBV3-1/TRBV3-2|.
CASSHKGGGDITEAFF
>TRBJ1-1|TRBV5-1|.
CASSFEGNTEAFF
>TRBJ2-1|TRBV6-5|TRBD2
CASSETSGSNEQFF
>TRBJ1-2|TRBV15|TRBD1
CATSRAPTGGFLIGGYTF
>TRBJ2-3|TRBV10-3|TRBD2
CAIRKRERTDTQYF
>TRBJ2-1|TRBV3-1/TRBV3-2|TRBD2
CASSQLAGVEQFF
>TRBJ1-6|TRBV27|.
CASSFQAGNNSPLHF
>TRBJ2-1|TRBV11-2|.
CASSSPPWGPYNEQFF
>TRBJ2-5|TRBV9|.
CASSADRGLYQETQYF
>TRBJ2-7|TRBV30|TRBD2
CAWNKVGLAGGSYEQYF
>TRBJ2-7|TRBV5-1|TRBD1
CASSPFGQDYEQYF
>TRBJ1-2|TRBV5-4|TRBD1
CASSSSGTDGTF
>TRBJ2-2|TRBV27|TRBD1
CASSRDRDVGELFF
>TRBJ1-2|TRBV7-2|.
CASSPLSYGYTF
>TRBJ2-7|TRBV6-6|TRBD2
CASSTGLAAYEQYF